The subject of this entry is one T cell receptor beta chain. The assay was immunoSEQ multiplex PCR, and TCRdb's table has in-frame clones only and misses some. The sample comprises some 90,000 clones, approximately 90% of which are singletons, and 1% to 1.3% rests with the top ten. Germline loops: CDR1 LGHNA, CDR2 YSLEER. V lost 4 bases, J lost 6 bases, and 12 bases stayed unmatched. The CDR3 totals 17 residues. Patients who had autoimmune disease history or got systemic immunosuppression were left out. The data belong to a study of OX40 agonist ivuxolimab in advanced cancers. The V and J genes are TRBV4-3 and TRBJ2-2, with TRBD1 matching 9 bases. This TCR was recovered from an adult with an advanced solid tumor such as melanoma, head and neck, liver or kidney cancer. The input for sequencing was CD4+ or CD8+ T cells sorted from blood, taken in a trial of the OX40 agonist ivuxolimab. CDR3 bases: TGCGCCAGCAGCCCGAGTTCACAGGGGGCTGGGGCCGGGGAGCTGTTTTTT. Amino acid sequence: CASSPSSQGAGAGELFF.